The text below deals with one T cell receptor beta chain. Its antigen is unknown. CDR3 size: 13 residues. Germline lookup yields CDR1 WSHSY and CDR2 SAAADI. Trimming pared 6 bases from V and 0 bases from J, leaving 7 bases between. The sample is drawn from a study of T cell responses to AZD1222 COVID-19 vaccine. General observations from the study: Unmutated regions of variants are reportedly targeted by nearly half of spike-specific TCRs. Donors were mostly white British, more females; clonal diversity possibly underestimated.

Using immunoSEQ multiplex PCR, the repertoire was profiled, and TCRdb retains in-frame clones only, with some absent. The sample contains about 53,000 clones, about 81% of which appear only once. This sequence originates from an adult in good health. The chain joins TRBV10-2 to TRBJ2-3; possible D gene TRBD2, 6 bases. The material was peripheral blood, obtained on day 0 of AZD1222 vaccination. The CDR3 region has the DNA TGCGCCAGCAGAGCGGGTAGCACAGATACGCAGTATTTT. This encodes CASRAGSTDTQYF.